This TCR beta chain originates from a study of molecular identifiers for immune sequencing clone quantification. Study as a whole: For replicates, RNA isolated from roughly 20,000 or 100,000 naive CD8 cells was divided into five portions, of which four were sequenced.

The germline V and J ends were trimmed by 5 bases and 5 bases, with 24 bases remaining between them. The CDR3 is 17 residues long. This clonotype was picked up a small number of times. Antigen specificity is unknown. Sorting selected naive CD8 T cells with a CD8+CD4-CCR7+CD45RA+ phenotype. Study-level points and caveats: Spiked TCR RNA from one Jurkat cell reportedly showed up when mixed among 850,000 to 1,000,000 naive cells.

It was with previously described methods and listed TCR primers that bulk TCR libraries were made. TCRdb analysed the PCR reads with MiXCR anew, one entry per CDR3 protein. The table shows a few hundred thousand distinct CDR3 sequences, with around 23% occurring only once. Sequencing was done on a sample of naive CD8+ T cells from blood, with Jurkat cell RNA spiked in. Subset defined: FACS-sorted CD8+CD4-CCR7+CD45RA+ naive T cells. The source of this sequence is a human donor in good health. Some libraries in this study had Jurkat cell RNA spiked in. The chain recombines TRBV12-3 or TRBV12-4 with TRBJ2-5; possible D gene TRBD2, 6 bases. This CDR3 is CASSTIPGLTFRETQYF. CDR3 DNA sequence: TGTGCCAGCAGTACCATCCCGGGACTTACTTTCAGGGAGACCCAGTACTTC.